One and the same sample provided the 5 T cell receptor beta chains below, sequenced in a study of T cell responses to AZD1222 COVID-19 vaccine. TCRdb keeps only in-frame clones here, not all; method: immunoSEQ multiplex PCR. The sample gives 150,000 to 200,000 clones, about 90% of which show up once; roughly 1.9% is in the top ten. This material consisted of peripheral blood, taken 28 days after the second AZD1222 dose. The receptors derive from an adult who received the AZD1222 COVID-19 vaccine.

The chain uses TRBV18 and TRBJ2-1; 7 bases match TRBD2. The length of the CDR3 is 16 residues. V was pared by 3 bases and J by 6 bases, with 11 bases of the junction left unmatched. The germline V gene encodes CDR1 KGHSH and CDR2 LQKENI. CDR3 nucleotide sequence: TGTGCCAGCTCACCCCGGCAGGTAGCGGGCCGCAATGAGCAGTTCTTC. It is translated as CASSPRQVAGRNEQFF.

This chain uses TRBV3-1 (or the pseudogene TRBV3-2) with TRBJ1-1; unclear D gene. Germline loops: CDR1 LGHDT, CDR2 YNNKEL (reference sequence). The CDR3 loop spans 14 amino acids. Deletions cut 3 bases from V and 4 bases from J, with 12 bases between. In DNA form, the CDR3 reads TGTGCCAGCAGCCATTCTAGCGTGGGCACTGAAGCTTTCTTT. Translated: CASSHSSVGTEAFF.

The rearrangement uses TRBV27 and TRBJ2-4, with D perhaps TRBD2 (5 bases). CDR1 MNHEY and CDR2 SMNVEV come from the germline V gene (reference sequence). The CDR3 loop spans 14 amino acids. V lost 0 bases to trimming and J lost 9 bases, with 12 bases between them. The CDR3, as DNA: TGTGCCAGCAGTTTATCTGGACTGCTGGCCATTCAGTACTTC. It codes for CASSLSGLLAIQYF.

The chain links TRBV9 to TRBJ1-6; D uncertain. The V end was cut by 3 bases, the J end by 10 bases, with 14 bases between. Germline loops: CDR1 SGDLS, CDR2 YYNGEE. The CDR3 totals 14 residues. For the CDR3, the DNA is TGTGCCAGCAGCGCCCAGCCTCTCCGATCACCCCTCCACTTT. Protein sequence: CASSAQPLRSPLHF.

The chain recombines TRBV7-2 with TRBJ1-4; tentatively, D is TRBD1 (6 bases). Germline values: CDR1 SGHTA, CDR2 FQGNSA. With 6 bases removed from V and 0 bases from J, the gap between germline ends came to 8 bases. The CDR3 runs 14 residues. The CDR3 bases are TGTGCCAGCAGTACAGGGTCAACTAATGAAAAACTGTTTTTT. This sequence encodes CASSTGSTNEKLFF.